These 12 T cell receptor beta chains share one sample of origin, sequenced in a study of blood T cell repertoires in COVID-19. Generated by immunoSEQ multiplex PCR, the TCRdb table keeps only in-frame clones and is missing some. The sample has some 160,000 clones, 80% seen once. Input material: peripheral blood. The receptors here all came from a woman aged 45-65 years with acute or convalescent COVID-19.

V usage is TRBV19 and J usage is TRBJ2-1; TRBD2 matches at 11 bases. The CDR3 runs 14 residues. Per germline, CDR1 LNHDA and CDR2 SQIVND (reference sequence). Trimming cost V 10 bases and J 8 bases; bases outside gene matches: 10. DNA for the CDR3: TGTGCCACCCTAGCGGGGGGCCGGGGGTATGAGCAGTTCTTC. Its translation: CATLAGGRGYEQFF.

The gene calls are TRBV9 and TRBJ1-6, with 10 bases matching TRBD1. This CDR3 is built from 16 residues. Germline-derived CDR1 and CDR2 are SGDLS and YYNGEE. V shed 3 bases, J shed 10 bases, and the junction held 10 bases outside the gene matches. Here the CDR3 reads CASSAIAGTGESPLHF. As DNA, the CDR3 is TGTGCCAGCAGCGCGATCGCCGGGACAGGGGAGTCACCCCTCCACTTT.

The chain has TRBV27 and TRBJ1-1, with 10 bases that match TRBD1. The germline CDR1 and CDR2 sequences are MNHEY and SMNVEV (reference sequence). The CDR3 is made up of 19 amino acids. V dropped 10 bases and J dropped 0; count of bases not matched to a gene: 20. In DNA form, the CDR3 reads TGTGCCACTCTTCGGACAGGGGGGGCCTCCTCTCCTATGAACACTGAAGCTTTCTTT. Its protein product is CATLRTGGASSPMNTEAFF.

CDR3 sequence: CASSGQGGYQETQYF. In DNA form, the CDR3 reads TGTGCCAGCAGCGGACAGGGGGGATACCAAGAGACCCAGTACTTC. This sequence joins TRBV2 and TRBJ2-5; 10 bases match TRBD1. Trimming took 6 bases from V and 0 from J; bases not matched to a gene: 4. The CDR3 is made up of 15 amino acids. The germline V gene encodes CDR1 SNHLY and CDR2 FYNNEI.

This clone was detected once. J is TRBJ2-7 and V is TRBV6-2 or TRBV6-3; 8 bases are shared with TRBD1. Germline CDR1 MNHEY, CDR2 SVGEGT. The trim removed 5 bases at V and 6 bases at J, leaving 12 bases unmatched. This CDR3 has 15 residues. CDR3 sequence reads: CASSHRTGSGGEQYF. CDR3 in DNA: TGTGCCAGCAGTCATAGGACAGGGTCGGGCGGCGAGCAGTACTTC.

V is TRBV5-1 and J is TRBJ2-3; 10 nucleotides agree with TRBD1. In germline, CDR1 is SGHRS, CDR2 YFSETQ. The CDR3 contains 14 residues. Trimming took 9 bases from V and 8 from J; bases not matched to a gene: 12. For the CDR3, the DNA is TGCGCCACCCAATCAGGGACAGGGGATGTTACGCAGTATTTT. Amino acids: CATQSGTGDVTQYF.

V is TRBV7-9 and J is TRBJ2-1; the match to TRBD2 covers 7 bases. The CDR3 is made up of 14 amino acids. With 1 base clipped from V and 3 bases from J, the junction kept 0 bases outside the gene matches. Germline-derived CDR1 and CDR2 are SEHNR and FQNEAQ (reference sequence). CDR3 nucleotides: TGTGCCAGCAGCTTAGAGCGGGGCTACAATGAGCAGTTCTTC. Protein product: CASSLERGYNEQFF. Based on the CDR3 plus reference TRBV7-9 and TRBJ2-1, the full variable domain is DTGVSQNPRHKITKRGQNVTFRCDPISEHNRLYWYRQTLGQGPEFLTYFQNEAQLEKSRLLSDRFSAERPKGSFSTLEIQRTEQGDSAMYLCASSLERGYNEQFFGPGTRLTVL.

This clone turned up a few times. The V and J genes are TRBV3-1 (or the pseudogene TRBV3-2) and TRBJ1-4; no firm D call. The CDR3 spans 15 residues. The germline CDR1 and CDR2 sequences are LGHDT and YNNKEL (reference sequence). The V and J ends lost 1 base and 5 bases respectively, with 11 bases between them. The CDR3 DNA is TGTGCCAGCAGCCAAGTGGGCAGTTACAATGAAAAACTGTTTTTT. As protein: CASSQVGSYNEKLFF.

To note about this clone: The same CDR3 can be traced to other DNA sequences in this sample. The J gene is TRBJ2-1, the V gene TRBV11-3, with 7 bases identical to TRBD2. V shed 5 bases and J 0 bases; nucleotides not matched to a gene: 4. Germline lookup yields CDR1 SGHNT and CDR2 YENEEA. The CDR3 covers 15 residues. The CDR3 DNA is TGTGCCAGCAGCCCCGGGGGGAGCTCCTACAATGAGCAGTTCTTC. Protein product: CASSPGGSSYNEQFF.

V is TRBV19 and J is TRBJ1-1, with a weak D call TRBD1 (5 bases). This CDR3 spans 16 amino acids. V lost 3 bases, J lost 6 bases, and 20 bases lay in between. CDR1 is LNHDA, CDR2 SQIVND, per germline (reference sequence). The CDR3, as DNA: TGTGCCAGTAGTATGCTTCAGGGCGACTTGTACGCTGAAGCTTTCTTT. This sequence encodes CASSMLQGDLYAEAFF.

This clone was seen just once. The chain has TRBV18 and TRBJ2-7; TRBD1 matches 7 bases. The CDR3 spans 14 residues. CDR1 and CDR2 (germline): KGHSH, LQKENI. With 2 bases clipped from V and 5 bases from J, the junction kept 6 bases outside the gene matches. This chain's CDR3 is CASSPGTAAHEQYF. Written as DNA, the CDR3 is TGTGCCAGCTCACCAGGGACAGCGGCCCACGAGCAGTACTTC.

The J gene is TRBJ1-4, the V gene TRBV5-5; 7 positions agree with TRBD1. This CDR3 has 17 amino acids. Germline CDR1 and CDR2: SGHKS and YYEKEE (reference sequence). Losses at the gene ends were 3 bases for V and 7 bases for J; bases not matched to a gene: 15. DNA of the CDR3: TGTGCCAGCAGCTGGACGGGACAGAAACTCTCGGGTGAAAAACTGTTTTTT. Its protein product is CASSWTGQKLSGEKLFF.